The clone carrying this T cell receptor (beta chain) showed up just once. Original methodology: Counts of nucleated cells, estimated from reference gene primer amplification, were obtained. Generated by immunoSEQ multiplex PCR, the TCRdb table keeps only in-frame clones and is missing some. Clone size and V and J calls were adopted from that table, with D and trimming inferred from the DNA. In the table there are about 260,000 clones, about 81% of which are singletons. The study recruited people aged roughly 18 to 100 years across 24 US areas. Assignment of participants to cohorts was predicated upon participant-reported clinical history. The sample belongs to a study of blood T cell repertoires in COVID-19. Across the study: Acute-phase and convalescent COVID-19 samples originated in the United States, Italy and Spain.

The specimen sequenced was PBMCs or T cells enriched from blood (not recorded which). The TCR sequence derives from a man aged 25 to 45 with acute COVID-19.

CDR3 loop: CASSVATGGAFQETQYF. The DNA for the CDR3 is TGTGCCAGCAGCGTAGCTACAGGGGGCGCCTTCCAAGAGACCCAGTACTTC. V and J are TRBV9 and TRBJ2-5; TRBD1 aligns across 9 bases. This CDR3 is built from 17 residues. CDR1 and CDR2 (germline): SGDLS, YYNGEE. Trimming removed 0 bases from V and 1 base from J; junction bases left unmatched: 7.